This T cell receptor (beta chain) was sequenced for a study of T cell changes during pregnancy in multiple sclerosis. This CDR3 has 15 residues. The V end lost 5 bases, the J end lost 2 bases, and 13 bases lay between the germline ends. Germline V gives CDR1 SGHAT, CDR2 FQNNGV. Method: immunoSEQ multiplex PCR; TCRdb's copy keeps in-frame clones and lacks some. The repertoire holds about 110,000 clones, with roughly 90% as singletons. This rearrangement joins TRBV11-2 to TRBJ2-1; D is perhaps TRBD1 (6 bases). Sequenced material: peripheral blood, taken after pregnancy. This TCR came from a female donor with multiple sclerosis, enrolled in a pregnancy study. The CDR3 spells CASSANRDPYNEQFF. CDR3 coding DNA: TGTGCCAGCAGCGCCAACAGGGACCCCTACAATGAGCAGTTCTTC.